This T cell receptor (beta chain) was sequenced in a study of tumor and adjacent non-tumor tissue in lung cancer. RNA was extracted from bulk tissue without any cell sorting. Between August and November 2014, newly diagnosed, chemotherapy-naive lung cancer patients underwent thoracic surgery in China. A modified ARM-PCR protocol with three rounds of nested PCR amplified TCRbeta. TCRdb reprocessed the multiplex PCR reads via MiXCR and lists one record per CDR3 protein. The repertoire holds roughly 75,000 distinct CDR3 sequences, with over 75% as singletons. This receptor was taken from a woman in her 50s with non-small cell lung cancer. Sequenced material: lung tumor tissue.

This chain's CDR3 is CASSATGTGGSYEQYF. CDR3 sequence (DNA): TGTGCCAGTAGCGCCACCGGGACAGGGGGCTCCTACGAGCAGTACTTC. The chain is built from TRBV11-2 and TRBJ2-7, with 11 bases that match TRBD1. The germline V gene has CDR1 SGHAT and CDR2 FQNNGV. This CDR3 has 16 residues. With V trimmed by 9 bases and J by 0 bases, 10 bases remained unmatched.